This is a list of T cell receptor beta chains from one sample in a study of shared T cell receptors in the human thymus. The protocol was immunoSEQ multiplex PCR, while the TCRdb copy is restricted to in-frame clones and leaves out a portion. The sample records about 660,000 clones, roughly 86% being singletons. The data also belong to a second study, concerning human thymus T cells.

The sequenced material came from thymocytes. All receptors derive from a boy in the first two years of life with a congenital heart defect. CDR3s include the opening cysteine and the closing phenylalanine or tryptophan. The D gene is left open where the match is weak. Clone size is shown for a subset of rows, as once, few, many or a class of expanded clone.

v_gene	d_gene	j_gene	abundance	CDR3aa	CDR3nt
TRBV4-1	-	TRBJ2-2	-	CASSQARTGELFF	TGCGCCAGCAGCCAAGCTAGGACAGGGGAGCTGTTTTTT
TRBV7-2	-	TRBJ2-7	-	CASSAKIAERAYEQYF	TGTGCCAGCAGCGCGAAAATAGCGGAGCGGGCCTACGAGCAGTACTTC
TRBV9	-	TRBJ2-2	-	CASSVVGRAGELFF	TGTGCCAGCAGCGTAGTGGGCAGAGCAGGGGAGCTGTTTTTT
TRBV7-8	-	TRBJ1-6	-	CASSLGERAVNSPLHF	TGTGCCAGCAGCTTAGGGGAGAGGGCAGTCAATTCACCCCTCCACTTT
TRBV19	-	TRBJ1-2	-	CASSLKRQVADGYTF	TGTGCCAGTAGTTTAAAACGACAGGTCGCTGATGGCTACACCTTC
TRBV27	TRBD2	TRBJ2-7	once	CASSLSLGRVYEQYF	TGTGCCAGCAGTCTATCCCTGGGGAGGGTCTACGAGCAGTACTTC
TRBV27	TRBD2	TRBJ2-5	-	CASSLSTEVGLAAETQYF	TGTGCCAGCAGTTTATCGACCGAGGTGGGACTAGCTGCAGAGACCCAGTACTTC
TRBV6-5	-	TRBJ2-1	-	CASRYSGGEQFF	TGTGCCAGCAGGTATAGTGGCGGGGAGCAGTTCTTC
TRBV6-1	-	TRBJ1-2	-	CASRVSQGGYTF	TGTGCCAGCAGGGTATCACAGGGTGGCTACACCTTC
TRBV5-1	TRBD1	TRBJ1-2	once	CASSLGTGANYGYTF	TGCGCCAGCAGCTTGGGGACAGGCGCTAACTATGGCTACACCTTC
TRBV5-1	TRBD2	TRBJ2-7	-	CASSVIAGPYEQYF	TGCGCCAGCAGCGTCATAGCGGGACCGTACGAGCAGTACTTC
TRBV6-6	TRBD2	TRBJ2-3	-	CASSSLAGVADTQYF	TGTGCCAGCAGTAGCCTAGCGGGGGTGGCAGATACGCAGTATTTT
TRBV5-4	-	TRBJ1-1	-	CASSLGPGNTEAFF	TGTGCCAGCAGCTTGGGTCCAGGGAACACTGAAGCTTTCTTT
TRBV4-2	TRBD1	TRBJ1-5	-	CASSPAGQGTYSNQPQHF	TGTGCCAGCAGCCCCGCGGGACAGGGGACTTATAGCAATCAGCCCCAGCATTTT
TRBV6-5	-	TRBJ1-5	-	CASSYEPNQPQHF	TGTGCCAGCAGTTACGAGCCTAATCAGCCCCAGCATTTT
TRBV19	-	TRBJ2-1	-	CASSGGRWYNEQFF	TGTGCCAGTAGTGGAGGGCGTTGGTACAATGAGCAGTTCTTC